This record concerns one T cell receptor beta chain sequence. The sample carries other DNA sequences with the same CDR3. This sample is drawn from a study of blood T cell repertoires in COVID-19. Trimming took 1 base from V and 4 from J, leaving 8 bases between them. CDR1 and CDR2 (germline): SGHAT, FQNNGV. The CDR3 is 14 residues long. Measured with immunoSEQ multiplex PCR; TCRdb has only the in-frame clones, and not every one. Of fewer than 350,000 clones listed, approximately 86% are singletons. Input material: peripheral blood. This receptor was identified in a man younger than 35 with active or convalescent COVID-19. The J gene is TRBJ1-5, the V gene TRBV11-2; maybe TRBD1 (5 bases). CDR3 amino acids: CASSLGQSNQPQHF. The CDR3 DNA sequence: TGTGCCAGCAGCTTAGGACAGAGTAATCAGCCCCAGCATTTT.